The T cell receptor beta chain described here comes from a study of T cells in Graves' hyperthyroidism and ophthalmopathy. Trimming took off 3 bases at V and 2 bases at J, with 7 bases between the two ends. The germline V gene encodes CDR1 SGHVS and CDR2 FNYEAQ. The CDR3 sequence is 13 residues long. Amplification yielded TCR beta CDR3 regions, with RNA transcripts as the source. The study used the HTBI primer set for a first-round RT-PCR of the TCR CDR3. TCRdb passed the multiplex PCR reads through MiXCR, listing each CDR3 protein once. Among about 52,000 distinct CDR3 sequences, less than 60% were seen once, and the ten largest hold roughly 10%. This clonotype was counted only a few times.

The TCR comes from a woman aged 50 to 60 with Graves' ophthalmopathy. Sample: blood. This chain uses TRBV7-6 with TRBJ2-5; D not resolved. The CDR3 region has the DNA TGTGCCAGCAGCTTCTCCCTTCAAGAGACCCAGTACTTC. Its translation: CASSFSLQETQYF.